This TCR beta chain derives from a study of Ad26.COV2.S vaccination and SARS-CoV-2 variants. Some clones are missing from TCRdb's copy, which holds only in-frame ones; the method was immunoSEQ multiplex PCR. Of around 400,000 clones in the sample, around four fifths are singletons; the top ten hold around 7.4%. As for treatment: some 20 received Ad26.COV2.S at low or high dose, single or two shots; roughly five received placebo; per-sample allocation not given. Samples analyzed were those drawn on day 63 after the first vaccine or placebo injection. CDR1 MGHRA and CDR2 YSYEKL come from the germline V gene. CDR3 length equals 15 residues. J gave up 8 bases and V 0 bases, and 8 bases lay outside the gene matches. Study-wide findings and caveats: Possibly, TCR breadth and depth analyses underestimated total T cell responses.

This clone was detected a few times. Its cognate antigen is unknown. The chain recombines TRBV4-1 with TRBJ1-2; 8 nucleotides align to TRBD1. Sequenced here: peripheral blood, sampled in a trial of Ad26.COV2.S vaccine versus placebo. The clonotype comes from a person aged 18-65 years who received the Ad26.COV2.S COVID-19 vaccine or a placebo. CDR3 nucleotides: TGCGCCAGCAGCCAAGATGATCGGACAGGGTGGGGCTACACCTTC. It yields the protein CASSQDDRTGWGYTF.